The next 9 T cell receptor beta chains were all read from a single sample in a study of T cell responses to AZD1222 COVID-19 vaccine listed by TCRdb under 2021. Library creation used the immunoSEQ multiplex PCR assay. What TCRdb holds here is the immuneACCESS table cut down to in-frame rearrangements. Part of the clones is not present; checked against another copy, under half of the missing clones reflect an unresolved V gene, and the others are unexplained. The sample table lists over 150,000 clones, around 89% of them with a count of one. The ten largest make up approximately 7.2% of the sample. What this sample's time point label stands for: baseline before first vaccination. The sequencing here drew on peripheral blood, taken on day 0 of AZD1222 vaccination. The source is an adult in good health.

The chain recombines TRBV6-5 with TRBJ2-3; D remains ambiguous. CDR1 and CDR2 (germline): MNHEY, SVGAGI. This CDR3 region has 14 residues. V lost 3 bases to trimming and J lost 7 bases, with 14 bases between them. CDR3: CASSYKAVGNTQYF. The CDR3 coding sequence is TGTGCCAGCAGTTATAAGGCGGTGGGGAATACGCAGTATTTT.

A single count supports this clone. The rearrangement links TRBV6-5 to TRBJ2-2; D remains ambiguous. Germline loops: CDR1 MNHEY, CDR2 SVGAGI. V was pared by 0 bases and J by 6 bases, with 11 bases between. This CDR3 region has 15 residues. DNA for the CDR3: TGTGCCAGCAGTTACTCTCCCCAGGACGCCGGGGAGCTGTTTTTT. It codes for CASSYSPQDAGELFF.

V is TRBV7-2 and J is TRBJ2-7, with 9 bases matching TRBD2. CDR1 SGHTA and CDR2 FQGNSA come from the germline V gene. The CDR3 extends over 16 amino acids. After removal of 0 bases from V and 3 bases from J, the junction contained 6 bases not matched to a gene. The CDR3 loop is CASSLAIAGAYYEQYF. CDR3 nucleotide sequence: TGTGCCAGCAGCTTAGCGATAGCGGGGGCGTACTACGAGCAGTACTTC.

This chain connects TRBV4-2 to TRBJ2-7; 8 positions match TRBD2. J was trimmed by 3 bases and V by 0 bases; bases with no gene match: 13. The CDR3 is 18 residues long. Germline CDR1 is LGHNA and CDR2 is YNFKEQ. The CDR3, as DNA: TGTGCCAGCAGCCAAGATCCGGCGGGGGGACTACTTATCTACGAGCAGTACTTC. The encoded protein is CASSQDPAGGLLIYEQYF.

The chain links TRBV10-3 to TRBJ2-7; D is unresolved. This CDR3 has 12 residues. Germline V gene sequence: CDR1 ENHRY, CDR2 SYGVKD. The germline V and J ends were trimmed by 3 bases and 0 bases, with 3 bases remaining between them. In DNA form, the CDR3 reads TGTGCCATCAGTGACACCTCCTACGAGCAGTACGTC. This sequence encodes CAISDTSYEQYV.

The chain carries TRBV6-5 and TRBJ1-1; D ambiguous. The CDR3 totals 13 residues. The V gene lost 2 bases and the J gene lost 4 bases, with 8 bases spanning the gap. From germline, CDR1 is MNHEY and CDR2 SVGAGI. The CDR3 here is CASSYDVATEAFF. The CDR3 DNA reads TGTGCCAGCAGTTACGACGTGGCCACTGAAGCTTTCTTT.

The chain has TRBV6-5 and TRBJ1-5, with TRBD1 identical over 9 bases. The CDR3 runs 15 residues. V lost 5 bases to trimming and J lost 4 bases; unmatched junction nucleotides: 6. The V gene's germline CDR1 is MNHEY and CDR2 SVGAGI. DNA of the CDR3: TGTGCCAGCAGTCTACAGGGGGCTCGGAATCAGCCCCAGCATTTT. This encodes CASSLQGARNQPQHF.

This clone was seen just once. The chain carries TRBV3-1 (or the pseudogene TRBV3-2) and TRBJ2-7, with D perhaps matching TRBD1 (6 bases). Per germline, CDR1 LGHDT and CDR2 YNNKEL (reference sequence). V lost 1 base and J 2 bases, leaving 9 bases between the germline ends. This CDR3 is built from 14 residues. The CDR3 is CASSQADRPYEQYV. CDR3 nucleotides: TGTGCCAGCAGCCAAGCCGACAGGCCCTACGAGCAGTACGTC.

The V and J genes are TRBV5-1 and TRBJ2-1; D call uncertain. Trimming took off 3 bases at V and 3 bases at J, with 13 bases between the two ends. Germline V gene data show CDR1 as SGHRS and CDR2 as YFSETQ. The CDR3 is 15 residues long. The CDR3 bases are TGCGCCAGCAGCTGGGCACAGCCCGACTACAATGAGCAGTTCTTC. It translates to CASSWAQPDYNEQFF.